These T cell receptor beta chains were read from a single sample in a study of blood T cell repertoires in COVID-19. Sequencing used immunoSEQ multiplex PCR; TCRdb keeps in-frame clones, though not all of them. Among some 300,000 clones listed, roughly 88% were seen once. The sample was PBMCs or T cells enriched from blood (not recorded which). These receptor sequences come from a woman aged 30 to 39 who had recovered from COVID-19. Both conserved end residues are part of each CDR3. Each record gives: J gene, V gene, D gene, clone size, CDR3 protein, CDR3 DNA. D genes are given only for firm matches. Expanded clones are given a class, and other clones once, few, many or no size at all.

J gene: TRBJ2-7; V gene: TRBV27; D gene: .; clone size: .; CDR3 protein: CASSDNPYEQYF; CDR3 DNA: TGTGCCAGCAGTGACAACCCCTACGAGCAGTACTTC
J gene: TRBJ2-1; V gene: TRBV28; D gene: TRBD1; clone size: .; CDR3 protein: CASSWGQAYNEQFF; CDR3 DNA: TGTGCCAGCAGTTGGGGACAGGCCTACAATGAGCAGTTCTTC
J gene: TRBJ2-1; V gene: TRBV7-9; D gene: TRBD2; clone size: .; CDR3 protein: CASSFPLAGGWHNEQFF; CDR3 DNA: TGTGCCAGCAGCTTTCCTCTAGCGGGAGGGTGGCACAATGAGCAGTTCTTC
J gene: TRBJ1-2; V gene: TRBV4-1; D gene: TRBD1; clone size: .; CDR3 protein: CASSQAGQGIGNYGYTF; CDR3 DNA: TGCGCCAGCAGCCAAGCGGGACAGGGGATCGGTAACTATGGCTACACCTTC
J gene: TRBJ2-2; V gene: TRBV28; D gene: .; clone size: .; CDR3 protein: CASSSTVRYTGELFF; CDR3 DNA: TGTGCCAGCAGTTCAACGGTCCGTTACACCGGGGAGCTGTTTTTT
J gene: TRBJ1-3; V gene: TRBV19; D gene: .; clone size: .; CDR3 protein: CASHLSTGSGNTIYF; CDR3 DNA: TGTGCCAGTCACCTTTCTACAGGGTCGGGAAACACCATATATTTT
J gene: TRBJ1-2; V gene: TRBV28; D gene: .; clone size: .; CDR3 protein: CASSFLRAFNYGYTF; CDR3 DNA: TGTGCCAGCAGCTTTCTCAGGGCCTTCAACTATGGCTACACCTTC
J gene: TRBJ2-1; V gene: TRBV5-1; D gene: TRBD1; clone size: .; CDR3 protein: CASSTGTAYSYNEQFF; CDR3 DNA: TGCGCCAGCAGCACCGGGACAGCCTACTCCTACAATGAGCAGTTCTTC
J gene: TRBJ1-3; V gene: TRBV7-6; D gene: .; clone size: .; CDR3 protein: CASSLAGRSPGNTIYF; CDR3 DNA: TGTGCCAGCAGCTTAGCGGGCAGGTCACCTGGAAACACCATATATTTT
J gene: TRBJ2-1; V gene: TRBV21-1; D gene: .; clone size: .; CDR3 protein: CAPLRRGLNYNEQFF; CDR3 DNA: TGTGCCCCCTTGCGGAGGGGACTAAACTACAATGAGCAGTTCTTC
J gene: TRBJ1-5; V gene: TRBV19; D gene: .; clone size: .; CDR3 protein: CASSINSKPNQPQHF; CDR3 DNA: TGTGCCAGTAGTATAAACAGTAAACCAAATCAGCCCCAGCATTTT
J gene: TRBJ2-5; V gene: TRBV21-1; D gene: .; clone size: .; CDR3 protein: CASSLPGSTETQYF; CDR3 DNA: TGTGCCAGCAGCCTCCCGGGGTCGACAGAGACCCAGTACTTC
J gene: TRBJ2-3; V gene: TRBV5-1; D gene: TRBD2; clone size: once; CDR3 protein: CASSFRGAGTSTDTQYF; CDR3 DNA: TGCGCCAGCAGCTTTCGAGGAGCGGGAACTAGCACAGATACGCAGTATTTT
J gene: TRBJ2-3; V gene: TRBV12-3/TRBV12-4; D gene: TRBD2; clone size: .; CDR3 protein: CASRAGATDTQYF; CDR3 DNA: TGTGCCAGCAGAGCGGGGGCCACAGATACGCAGTATTTT